Listed below are T cell receptor beta chains from one sample, sequenced in a study of cytotoxic CD8 clonotypes in ibrutinib-treated CLL. Libraries were prepared by immunoSEQ multiplex PCR; TCRdb keeps only in-frame clonotypes and omits some of them. The table shows around 330,000 clones, with under 70% occurring only once. This specimen consisted of PBMCs, obtained after 36 months of ibrutinib treatment. Receptor source: a human donor with chronic lymphocytic leukemia. Each CDR3 is given with its conserved first and last residue. The D gene is left open where the match is weak. Expanded clones get a size class; other rows say once, few or many, or leave the size out.

clone_size j_call v_call d_call cdr3_aa cdr3_nt
NA TRBJ2-7 TRBV18 TRBD1 CASSPVQQGADEQYF TGTGCCAGCTCACCAGTTCAGCAGGGGGCAGACGAGCAGTACTTC
NA TRBJ1-2 TRBV6-1 NA CASSTGLFYGYTF TGTGCCAGCAGTACGGGCCTTTTCTATGGCTACACCTTC
few TRBJ1-5 TRBV7-2 NA CASSLGGRRSNQPQHF TGTGCCAGCAGCTTAGGAGGTCGAAGGAGCAATCAGCCCCAGCATTTT
NA TRBJ2-3 TRBV18 NA CASSPGGLDTQYF TGTGCCAGCTCACCGGGGGGTCTAGATACGCAGTATTTT
NA TRBJ2-3 TRBV27 NA CASSPRAHRGTDTQYF TGTGCCAGCAGTCCACGGGCTCATAGGGGCACAGATACGCAGTATTTT
NA TRBJ1-5 TRBV6-4 NA CASSPGGSNQPQHF TGTGCCAGCAGTCCAGGAGGTAGCAATCAGCCCCAGCATTTT
NA TRBJ2-3 TRBV9 TRBD2 CASSASSGATDTQYF TGTGCCAGCAGCGCCAGTAGCGGGGCCACAGATACGCAGTATTTT
few TRBJ1-5 TRBV19 NA CASRSRNQPQHF TGTGCCAGTCGATCACGGAATCAGCCCCAGCATTTT
NA TRBJ1-1 TRBV11-2 TRBD1 CASSLLTMGTGYVIEAFF TGTGCCAGCAGCTTACTGACTATGGGGACAGGATACGTAATTGAAGCTTTCTTT
once TRBJ1-6 TRBV19 NA CASKADNSYNSPLHF TGTGCCAGTAAGGCTGACAACTCCTATAATTCACCCCTCCACTTT
NA TRBJ1-2 TRBV12-2 NA CASRLTQRGPLGYTF TGTGCAAGTCGCTTAACCCAACGGGGGCCGCTAGGCTACACCTTC
few TRBJ2-5 TRBV18 NA CASSPIGETQYF TGTGCCAGCTCACCAATCGGAGAGACCCAGTACTTC
NA TRBJ1-3 TRBV5-7 NA CASSRLSSSGNTIYF TGTGCCAGCAGCCGCCTAAGTAGCTCTGGAAACACCATATATTTT
NA TRBJ1-2 TRBV2 NA CASSVHPENYGYTF TGTGCCAGCAGTGTACACCCCGAGAACTATGGCTACACCTTC
NA TRBJ1-2 TRBV4-1 TRBD1 CASSQESGTGAFYGYTF TGCGCCAGCAGCCAAGAGTCGGGGACAGGGGCCTTTTATGGCTACACCTTC
once TRBJ2-7 TRBV29-1 NA CSVGGRDLGPTEQYF TGCAGCGTTGGGGGGCGTGACCTAGGGCCCACCGAGCAGTACTTC
NA TRBJ2-2 TRBV27 TRBD1 CASSLHPTGATGELFF TGTGCCAGCAGTTTACACCCGACAGGGGCAACCGGGGAGCTGTTTTTT
NA TRBJ1-2 TRBV11-2 NA CASSLGWDGYTF TGTGCCAGCAGCTTAGGTTGGGATGGCTACACCTTC
NA TRBJ2-7 TRBV5-6 TRBD2 CASSSTSGAYEQYF TGTGCCAGCAGCTCGACTAGCGGGGCCTACGAGCAGTACTTC
NA TRBJ2-5 TRBV29-1 TRBD1 CSVNRGLGETQYF TGCAGCGTGAACAGGGGGCTCGGTGAGACCCAGTACTTC
few TRBJ2-7 TRBV18 TRBD2 CASSILAGSSYEQYF TGTGCCAGCTCAATTTTAGCGGGGAGCTCCTACGAGCAGTACTTC
NA TRBJ2-7 TRBV5-4 TRBD2 CAGGDGIYEQYF TGTGCCGGGGGGGACGGAATATACGAGCAGTACTTC
NA TRBJ2-7 TRBV25-1 TRBD1 CASSERGQGIYEQYF TGTGCCAGCAGTGAAAGGGGACAGGGGATTTACGAGCAGTACTTC
NA TRBJ1-4 TRBV5-6 TRBD1 CASSLEIGGDEKLFF TGTGCCAGCAGCTTAGAGATAGGGGGCGATGAAAAACTGTTTTTT
few TRBJ2-1 TRBV29-1 TRBD2 CSAAGGEVSYNEQFF TGCAGCGCCGCGGGGGGAGAAGTTAGCTACAATGAGCAGTTCTTC
NA TRBJ1-6 TRBV7-8 TRBD1 CASSSGTVNSPLHF TGTGCCAGCAGCTCCGGGACAGTCAATTCACCCCTCCACTTT
NA TRBJ2-2 TRBV15 NA CATSSRTRNTGELFF TGTGCCACCAGCAGTAGGACAAGGAACACCGGGGAGCTGTTTTTT
NA TRBJ2-5 TRBV18 NA CASSFRSLPETQYF TGTGCCAGCTCATTTCGTTCTCTTCCAGAGACCCAGTACTTC
NA TRBJ2-2 TRBV7-3 NA CAGRRDTTGELFF TGTGCCGGCAGACGGGATACGACCGGGGAGCTGTTTTTT
NA TRBJ1-6 TRBV6-5 NA CASSPNNSPLHF TGTGCCAGCAGTCCTAATAATTCACCCCTCCACTTT
few TRBJ2-5 TRBV19 NA CASSRSWGETQYF TGTGCCAGTAGTAGGAGTTGGGGAGAGACCCAGTACTTC
NA TRBJ2-3 TRBV6-5 TRBD1 CASSYSRGTGDTQYF TGTGCCAGCAGTTACTCCCGAGGGACAGGGGATACGCAGTATTTT
NA TRBJ1-4 TRBV6-1 NA CASTGFNEKLFF TGTGCCAGCACGGGCTTTAATGAAAAACTGTTTTTT
NA TRBJ2-4 TRBV6-5 NA CASSSWTESDGIYF TGTGCCAGCAGTTCTTGGACTGAAAGCGATGGAATATACTTC
NA TRBJ1-2 TRBV13 NA CASSLNQGMRGYTF TGTGCCAGCAGCCTAAACCAGGGGATGAGGGGCTACACCTTC
NA TRBJ2-5 TRBV29-1 NA CSVHQETQYF TGCAGCGTTCACCAAGAGACCCAGTACTTC
NA TRBJ2-7 TRBV7-9 NA CASSLGGTEQYF TGTGCCAGCAGCTTAGGCGGCACCGAGCAGTACTTC
NA TRBJ2-1 TRBV27 TRBD2 CASSPPGLHYNEQFF TGTGCCAGCAGTCCCCCGGGACTACACTACAATGAGCAGTTCTTC
NA TRBJ1-2 TRBV7-2 NA CASWHTNYGYTF TGTGCCAGCTGGCACACAAACTATGGCTACACCTTC
NA TRBJ2-7 TRBV7-8 NA CASSLRGRSYEQYF TGTGCCAGCAGCTTAAGGGGAAGGTCCTACGAGCAGTACTTC
NA TRBJ1-5 TRBV4-1 TRBD1 CASSQRGRGHQPQHF TGCGCCAGCAGCCAACGGGGCAGGGGGCATCAGCCCCAGCATTTT
NA TRBJ2-5 TRBV10-3 NA CAIGGPGETQYF TGTGCCATTGGAGGGCCGGGAGAGACCCAGTACTTC
NA TRBJ2-5 TRBV29-1 NA CSVVNSETQYF TGCAGCGTTGTCAACTCGGAGACCCAGTACTTC
NA TRBJ2-7 TRBV5-1 NA CASSIRESSYEQYF TGCGCCAGCAGCATAAGGGAGAGCTCCTACGAGCAGTACTTC
NA TRBJ2-3 TRBV5-1 NA CASSLVGRGADTQYF TGCGCCAGCAGCTTGGTAGGCAGGGGGGCAGATACGCAGTATTTT
NA TRBJ1-2 TRBV4-1 NA CASSQAQGRADTF TGCGCCAGCAGCCAAGCGCAGGGGCGGGCTGACACCTTC
NA TRBJ1-2 TRBV27 NA CASSPGYGYTF TGTGCCAGCAGCCCGGGATATGGCTACACCTTC
NA TRBJ1-3 TRBV21-1 NA CASSKIGGGRGNTIYF TGTGCCAGCAGCAAAATTGGGGGAGGCAGGGGAAACACCATATATTTT
few TRBJ1-2 TRBV15 NA CATSRVDSFYGYTF TGTGCCACCAGCAGAGTGGACAGCTTCTATGGCTACACCTTC
NA TRBJ2-5 TRBV6-5 TRBD1 CASSYRGPRQETQYF TGTGCCAGCAGTTACAGGGGGCCCAGGCAAGAGACCCAGTACTTC
NA TRBJ1-2 TRBV10-3 NA CAISDLGRTDGYTF TGTGCCATCAGTGACTTAGGCAGGACGGATGGCTACACCTTC
NA TRBJ1-3 TRBV11-2 NA CASSLERTSGNTIYF TGTGCCAGCAGCTTAGAAAGGACTTCTGGAAACACCATATATTTT
NA TRBJ2-1 TRBV11-3 NA CASSLRAGIYNEQFF TGTGCCAGCAGCTTACGGGCGGGAATCTACAATGAGCAGTTCTTC
NA TRBJ1-1 TRBV5-1 NA CASSLGDAEAFF TGCGCCAGCAGCTTAGGGGATGCTGAAGCTTTCTTT